The 29 T cell receptor beta chains below were found in one sample sequenced in a study of CD8 T cells in ankylosing spondylitis. TCRdb processed the 5' RACE reads anew with MiXCR; each CDR3 protein has one entry. Among 200,000 to 250,000 distinct CDR3 sequences listed, over 8.5% were seen once. Sequencing was performed on blood, either unsorted or a sorted T cell fraction (not recorded which). The receptors originated from a male donor with ankylosing spondylitis or in good health (not recorded which).

At least ten counts were recorded for this clonotype. The rearrangement joins TRBV5-6 to TRBJ2-7, with D possibly being TRBD2 (5 bases). Germline values: CDR1 SGHDT, CDR2 YYEEEE. The CDR3 length is 11 residues. Trimming left V 3 bases short and J 6 bases short, with 7 bases between. CDR3 loop: CASSSGLEQYF. CDR3 in DNA: TGTGCCAGCAGCTCAGGACTCGAGCAGTACTTC.

Comment on this clonotype: This may be a read error: a much more frequent sequence differs by one nucleotide. The chain carries TRBV20-1 and TRBJ2-1, with 15 bases lining up with TRBD2. The CDR3 is made up of 16 amino acids. Per the germline V gene, CDR1 is DFQATT and CDR2 is SNEGSKA (reference sequence). The CDR3 coding sequence is TGCAGTGCTAGAGATCCAGGACTAGCGGGGGGGCGTCGCCAGATCTTC. Residues: CSARDPGLAGGRRQIF.

This clonotype was detected many times. V and J are TRBV12-3 or TRBV12-4 and TRBJ2-7, with TRBD1 identical over 8 bases. Trimming removed 1 base from V and 3 bases from J; junction bases left unmatched: 5. The CDR3 is 15 amino acids. The CDR3 reads CASSLGDRGVYEQYF. The DNA of the CDR3 is TGTGCCAGCAGTTTAGGTGACAGGGGTGTCTACGAGCAGTACTTC.

This clonotype was seen ten or more times. V gene TRBV5-1 combines with J gene TRBJ2-4; D is perhaps TRBD2 (6 bases). Germline V CDR1 and CDR2: SGHRS, YFSETQ. Between the trimmed V and J ends, which lost 4 bases and 5 bases, there was a span of 16 bases. This CDR3 has 15 amino acids. The CDR3 region has the DNA TGCGCCAGCAGCCACAGACCAGGAGGGGAAAACATTCAGTACTTC. It encodes CASSHRPGGENIQYF.

The chain combines TRBV7-8 with TRBJ2-7; 10 bases are a match to TRBD2. CDR1 and CDR2 (germline): SGHVS, FQNEAQ. The V and J ends lost 5 bases and 5 bases, in that order; junction bases with no gene match: 9. This CDR3 is built from 15 residues. CDR3 sequence: CASSPLAGERDEQYF. For the CDR3, the DNA is TGTGCCAGCAGCCCGCTAGCGGGAGAGCGGGACGAGCAGTACTTC. The variable domain in full, completed from reference TRBV7-8 and TRBJ2-7, reads GAGVSQSPRYKVAKRGQDVALRCDPISGHVSLFWYQQALGQGPEFLTYFQNEAQLDKSGLPSDRFFAERPEGSVSTLKIQRTQQEDSAVYLCASSPLAGERDEQYFGPGTRLTVT.

The CDR3 is CASHRGRQPQHF. The CDR3 coding sequence is TGTGCAAGCCACCGAGGGCGGCAGCCCCAGCATTTT. The genes are TRBV2 and TRBJ1-5; no firm D call. Germline CDR1 is SNHLY and CDR2 is FYNNEI. This CDR3 has 12 residues. Full variable domain (rest looked up from reference TRBV2 and TRBJ1-5): EPEVTQTPSHQVTQMGQEVILRCVPISNHLYFYWYRQILGQKVEFLVSFYNNEISEKSEIFDDQFSVERPDGSNFTLKIRSTKLEDSAMYFCASHRGRQPQHFGDGTRLSIL.

The J gene is TRBJ1-2, the V gene TRBV6-4; D may be TRBD1 (5 bases). The CDR3 totals 13 residues. V was trimmed by 2 bases and J by 6 bases, leaving 10 bases between them. CDR1 is MRHNA, CDR2 SNTAGT, per germline. The CDR3 loop is CASSDGTADGYTF. The CDR3 region has the DNA TGTGCCAGCAGTGACGGGACGGCCGATGGCTACACCTTC.

This clonotype came up many times. The chain combines TRBV12-3 or TRBV12-4 with TRBJ2-7; D unresolved. This CDR3 is 12 amino acids long. The V gene lost 3 bases and the J gene lost 5 bases, with 8 bases spanning the gap. The CDR3 sequence: CASSFRSHEQYF. The CDR3 coding sequence is TGTGCCAGCAGTTTCCGTTCCCACGAGCAGTACTTC.

The chain couples TRBV5-6 to TRBJ1-5; possible D gene TRBD1, 6 bases. Matching the DNA end better, TRBJ2-3 makes the J call doubtful. Looked up from germline, CDR1 is SGHDT and CDR2 is YYEEEE. CDR3 length: 14 amino acids. The CDR3 nucleotides read TGTGCCAGCAGCGTCCGGGACAACAATCAGCCCCAGTATTTT. Its translation: CASSVRDNNQPQYF.

In the case of this clonotype: Being one base from a much bigger clone, this may be a read error. The chain employs TRBV6-1 and TRBJ2-5, with D perhaps matching TRBD1 or TRBD2 (5 bases each). Germline CDR1 is MNHNS and CDR2 is SASEGT. The CDR3 has 13 residues. Trimming shortened V by 6 bases and J by 1 base, and 9 bases separated the two germline ends. This CDR3 reads CASRLGRQETQYF. Here the CDR3 DNA reads TGTGCCAGCAGGCTGGGACGCCAAGAGACCCAGTACTTC.

The chain carries TRBV5-4 and TRBJ2-1; TRBD2 matches at 7 bases. This CDR3 spans 15 amino acids. Germline V gene sequence: CDR1 SGHNT, CDR2 YYREEE (reference sequence). Trimming took 4 bases from V and 7 from J; bases not matched to a gene: 11. Here the CDR3 reads CASSREASQWNEQFF. The CDR3 region has the DNA TGTGCCAGCAGCCGGGAGGCTAGCCAGTGGAATGAGCAGTTCTTC.

This clonotype showed up many times. This chain links TRBV12-3 or TRBV12-4 with TRBJ2-7; the D is unclear. The CDR3 runs to 12 residues. V was pared by 3 bases and J by 5 bases, with 8 bases between. CDR3 in amino acids: CASSFLIHEQYF. CDR3 DNA sequence: TGTGCCAGCAGTTTTCTTATTCACGAGCAGTACTTC.

The rearrangement links TRBV7-9 to TRBJ2-1, with D perhaps matching TRBD2 (6 bases). The CDR3 is 13 residues long. V dropped 4 bases and J dropped 7 bases, with 11 bases sitting between them. Germline V gives CDR1 SEHNR, CDR2 FQNEAQ (reference sequence). In DNA, the CDR3 is TGTGCCAGCAGCTACTTACGGGGGAATGAGCAGTTCTTC. Residues: CASSYLRGNEQFF.

This clonotype came up many times. This chain joins TRBV5-1 and TRBJ2-5; TRBD2 matches 12 bases. J was trimmed by 4 bases and V by 3 bases; bases with no gene match: 1. Germline CDR1 and CDR2: SGHRS and YFSETQ. The CDR3 extends over 14 amino acids. The CDR3 DNA is TGCGCCAGCAGCTGGGGACTAGCGGGAGAGACCCAGTACTTC. Translation gives CASSWGLAGETQYF.

V gene TRBV30 combines with J gene TRBJ2-3; 9 bases fit TRBD1. Germline lookup yields CDR1 GTSNPN and CDR2 SVGIG (reference sequence). The CDR3 has 17 residues. The V and J ends lost 4 bases and 6 bases, in that order; junction bases with no gene match: 17. Here the CDR3 DNA reads TGTGCCTGGACCTCAAGACGGGGGACAGGGAATAAGGATACGCAGTATTTT. It specifies CAWTSRRGTGNKDTQYF.

This clonotype was recorded many times. V and J are TRBV20-1 and TRBJ1-5; D call uncertain. CDR3 length: 16 residues. V was trimmed by 0 bases and J by 0 bases, leaving 12 bases between them. CDR1 is DFQATT and CDR2 is SNEGSKA in the germline V gene (reference sequence). The CDR3 DNA sequence: TGCAGTGCTAGAGATGTGGCCGGGTATAGCAATCAGCCCCAGCATTTT. Amino acid sequence: CSARDVAGYSNQPQHF.

This clonotype came up many times. The CDR3 DNA sequence: TGCAGTGCGGCCAGTACCATGAACACTGAAGCTTTCTTT. This sequence encodes CSAASTMNTEAFF. The chain joins TRBV20-1 to TRBJ1-1; D is unclear. CDR3 length equals 13 residues. Germline CDR1 and CDR2: DFQATT and SNEGSKA (reference sequence). Trimming shortened V by 6 bases and J by 0 bases, and 11 bases separated the two germline ends.

This chain joins TRBV6-4 and TRBJ2-5, with 7 nucleotides matching TRBD1. The CDR3 extends over 15 amino acids. The ends lost 3 bases at V and 3 bases at J; junction bases unmatched: 7. Germline V gene data show CDR1 as MRHNA and CDR2 as SNTAGT. As DNA, the CDR3 is TGTGCCAGCAGTGAATCGGCAGGGGGTAAAGAGACCCAGTACTTC. It translates to CASSESAGGKETQYF.

This clonotype was found a few times. A junction end diverges from the germline sequence, so it may reflect a read error. The gene calls are TRBV2 and TRBJ2-5; no clear D gene. The CDR3 contains 11 residues. The V gene's germline CDR1 is SNHLY and CDR2 FYNNEI. In nucleotides, the CDR3 is TGCGTGGTAGATTATAAAGAGACCCAGTACTTC. Translation gives CVVDYKETQYF.

The sample holds many counts of this clonotype. The J gene is TRBJ2-7, the V gene TRBV5-1, with 8 bases matching TRBD1. The CDR3 totals 15 residues. The V gene's germline CDR1 is SGHRS and CDR2 YFSETQ. With 4 bases clipped from V and 2 bases from J, the junction kept 8 bases outside the gene matches. CDR3 nucleotides: TGCGCCAGCAGCCCCTACGGGACAGGCCCCTACGAGCAGTACTTC. This gives the protein CASSPYGTGPYEQYF.

This clonotype was seen ten or more times. CDR3 DNA sequence: TGTGCCAGCAGTCACCAGGGTGGTGTGGAGGGCTACACCTTC. Protein sequence: CASSHQGGVEGYTF. The chain joins TRBV27 to TRBJ1-2, with TRBD1 as a possible D gene (5 bases). The germline V and J ends were trimmed by 5 bases and 8 bases, with 18 bases remaining between them. CDR3 length: 14 residues. Looked up from germline, CDR1 is MNHEY and CDR2 is SMNVEV (reference sequence).

This clonotype was seen at least ten times. The V and J genes are TRBV27 and TRBJ2-7; possibly TRBD2 for D (6 bases). The CDR3 is 15 amino acids. V was clipped by 1 base and J by 0 bases, with 10 bases between them. CDR1 is MNHEY, CDR2 SMNVEV, per germline (reference sequence). The CDR3 DNA reads TGTGCCAGCAGTTTATACGGGGAGGACTCCTACGAGCAGTACTTC. Translated: CASSLYGEDSYEQYF.

This clonotype was seen at least ten times. The V and J genes are TRBV27 and TRBJ2-2; D is perhaps TRBD1 or TRBD2 (5 bases each). Trimming shortened V by 4 bases and J by 0 bases, and 12 bases separated the two germline ends. CDR1 MNHEY and CDR2 SMNVEV come from the germline V gene (reference sequence). The CDR3 is 16 amino acids. CDR3 DNA: TGTGCCAGCAGTTGGGGGATCCGATCGAACACCGGGGAGCTGTTTTTT. Translation gives CASSWGIRSNTGELFF.

The table lists this clonotype with many counts. The rearrangement links TRBV5-1 to TRBJ2-4, with a weak D call TRBD1 (6 bases). The CDR3 loop spans 13 amino acids. Germline-derived CDR1 and CDR2 are SGHRS and YFSETQ. V shed 4 bases and J shed 6 bases, with 11 bases lying between them. CDR3 DNA: TGCGCCAGCAGCCAAGGACAGTCAAACATTCAGTACTTC. Translated, it gives CASSQGQSNIQYF. Filled out from reference TRBV5-1 and TRBJ2-4, the complete variable domain reads KAGVTQTPRYLIKTRGQQVTLSCSPISGHRSVSWYQQTPGQGLQFLFEYFSETQRNKGNFPGRFSGRQFSNSRSEMNVSTLELGDSALYLCASSQGQSNIQYFGAGTRLSVL.

V gene TRBV7-9 combines with J gene TRBJ2-7; unclear D gene. CDR3 size: 16 residues. V lost 5 bases to trimming and J lost 6 bases, with 23 bases between them. Germline assignment: CDR1 SEHNR and CDR2 FQNEAQ (reference sequence). The CDR3 DNA reads TGTGCCAGCAGCCTAGGTCCCCTGATCCCGGAAGGCGAGCAGTACTTC. Amino acid sequence: CASSLGPLIPEGEQYF.

This clonotype was counted many times. The chain combines TRBV6-1 with TRBJ1-4, with 8 nucleotides matching TRBD1. The CDR3 runs 15 residues. CDR1 MNHNS and CDR2 SASEGT come from the germline V gene. V trimming: 6 bases; J trimming: 0 bases; junction bases outside the gene matches: 3. The CDR3 region is CASRQQGATNEKLFF. The CDR3 DNA reads as TGTGCCAGCAGGCAACAGGGGGCAACTAATGAAAAACTGTTTTTT.

This clonotype has at least ten counts. The chain joins TRBV15 to TRBJ2-3, with D possibly TRBD2 on 6 matching bases. The CDR3 covers 14 residues. In germline, CDR1 is LNHNV, CDR2 YYDKDF (reference sequence). The V end was cut by 8 bases, the J end by 0 bases, with 12 bases between. CDR3 DNA: TGTGCCACCTTGGAGGGGTCTAGCACAGATACGCAGTATTTT. Translating it yields CATLEGSSTDTQYF.

The chain has TRBV6-5 and TRBJ2-6; D gene ambiguous. Germline V gene lookup returns CDR1 MNHEY and CDR2 SVGAGI. The CDR3 totals 16 residues. Trimming took off 3 bases at V and 0 bases at J, with 9 bases between the two ends. CDR3 region: CASSYRPHSGANVLTF. The CDR3 DNA is TGTGCCAGCAGTTATCGGCCGCACTCTGGGGCCAACGTCCTGACTTTC.

V gene TRBV25-1 combines with J gene TRBJ2-3, with D perhaps TRBD1 (6 bases). The CDR3 runs 17 residues. The V and J ends lost 1 base and 3 bases respectively, with 17 bases between them. The V gene's germline CDR1 is MGHDK and CDR2 SYGVNS. In DNA, the CDR3 is TGTGCCAGCAGTGAATCCTCAGGGGTCAGAGGTACAGATACGCAGTATTTT. Translated: CASSESSGVRGTDTQYF.